This record covers a single T cell receptor (beta chain). Its specificity is not known. The V gene lost 4 bases and the J gene lost 7 bases, with 20 bases spanning the gap. The germline CDR1 and CDR2 sequences are SQVTM and ANQGSEA. The length of the CDR3 is 15 residues. This sample stems from a study of T-cell reconstitution after alpha-beta-depleted transplantation in children. Unique molecular identifiers were used to barcode this TCRbeta library. TCRdb re-called the PCR reads through MiXCR, storing one row per CDR3 protein. This sample has about 600,000 distinct CDR3 sequences; 10% to 15% occur once, and the top ten carry 2% to 2.5%. Findings and limits, study-wide: Surviving recipient cells, namely T cells and thymic progenitors, were the source of high day-60 TCRbeta diversity in some patients. The origin of alpha-beta T cells about two months after transplant was reportedly several hundred expanded graft clones. T-cell numbers and diversity, one year after transplant, stemmed largely from T cells that were newly produced.

The sequences come from PBMCs, mostly from graft donor cells, collected 360 days after TCRalphabeta/CD19-depleted stem cell transplant. V usage is TRBV29-1 and J usage is TRBJ2-1; the D gene is possibly TRBD2 (6 bases). This receptor was obtained from a male patient younger than 18 who had a stem cell transplant for acute myeloid leukemia, so the T cells may come from the graft donor. CDR3 in amino acids: CSVVEGRSAGNEQFF. Here the CDR3 DNA reads TGCAGCGTTGTAGAGGGGAGGTCCGCTGGGAATGAGCAGTTCTTC.